What follows describes a single T cell receptor beta chain. The antigen is not known. Time point reported: pretreatment peripheral blood. TCRdb's table, derived via immunoSEQ multiplex PCR, lists solely in-frame clones and lacks some. The sample shows about 55,000 clones, approximately 80% of them seen only once. The V gene end was trimmed by 5 bases and the J gene end by 5 bases; junction bases not matched to a gene: 10. This CDR3 is built from 16 residues. Germline assignment: CDR1 PRHDT and CDR2 FYEKMQ (reference sequence). The sample originates from a study of PD-L1 blockade in urothelial cancer. Study-wide results and caveats: Clones that were tumor-associated expanded more in the blood of durable-benefit patients at 3 weeks.

The receptor's source is a man aged 45 to 65 with urothelial cancer. Sequenced material: PBMCs, taken around atezolizumab (anti-PD-L1) treatment. V usage is TRBV13 and J usage is TRBJ2-5, with 11 nucleotides matching TRBD1. For the CDR3, the DNA is TGTGCCAGCAGCCCCAGGACAGGGGGCGCGTTTGAGACCCAGTACTTC. It yields the protein CASSPRTGGAFETQYF.